The clone carrying this TCR beta chain was observed a few times. Its antigen is as yet unknown. The second PCR ran roughly 7 to 12 cycles with a sample-barcoded 5' primer and J-beta primers. TCRdb re-called the 5' RACE reads with MiXCR, one entry per CDR3 protein. The repertoire holds over 1,500,000 distinct CDR3 sequences, with roughly 52% as singletons. The sample belongs to a study of blood T cells in healthy people across ages. CDR1 is DFQATT, CDR2 SNEGSKA, per germline (reference sequence). The CDR3 contains 13 residues. With 2 bases removed from V and 5 bases from J, the gap between germline ends came to 13 bases. Points from the study as a whole: Long-lived donors exceeded aged donors in naive CD4+ cells and diversity.

The V gene is TRBV20-1, the J gene TRBJ2-7; TRBD1 is a possible D gene (6 bases). The TCR sequence derives from a woman aged 40-49 years in good health. Input material: blood. CDR3 amino acids: CSARNTGMHEQYF. The CDR3 DNA sequence: TGCAGTGCTAGAAATACAGGGATGCACGAGCAGTACTTC.